This T cell receptor beta chain was retrieved from a study of T cells in Graves' hyperthyroidism and ophthalmopathy. Germline V gives CDR1 MDHEN, CDR2 SYDVKM. V was trimmed by 6 bases and J by 1 base, leaving 13 bases between them. The CDR3 length is 15 residues. Amplified TCR beta CDR3 regions came from RNA transcripts. The HTBI primer set drove a first-round RT-PCR of the TCR CDR3. MiXCR was run by TCRdb on the multiplex PCR reads, yielding one entry per CDR3 protein. Found here are under 400,000 distinct CDR3 sequences, 14% of them singletons; the top ten hold approximately 11%. Whole-study findings and limits: The model forecast ophthalmopathy, anticipating it by a median approximately 7 months before onset. Through a model of 13 V-J features, ophthalmopathy was separated from stable hyperthyroidism. Most expanded thyroid clonotypes above 0.001 recurred in blood.

This clonotype was seen many times. Its cognate antigen is unknown. The source of this sequence is a woman aged 55-69 years with Graves' hyperthyroidism. The sequenced sample consisted of blood. The V gene is TRBV28, the J gene TRBJ2-1, with no clear D. In DNA, the CDR3 is TGTGCCAGCAGATTGGACCCCGGGTCCTACAATGAGCAGTTCTTC. It yields the protein CASRLDPGSYNEQFF.